A selection of T cell receptor beta chains follows, all from one sample in a study of CD8 T cells in Susac syndrome. TCRdb re-derived calls from the immunoSEQ multiplex PCR reads in MiXCR, one entry per CDR3 protein. Seen here are more than 150,000 distinct CDR3 sequences, roughly 95% observed once, and the top ten hold around 0.12%. The sequencing input was CD4+ T cells from PBMCs. The receptors were sampled from a human donor with Susac syndrome. CDR3s include the opening cysteine and the closing phenylalanine or tryptophan. D genes are given only for firm matches. Where a row states a size, it is once, few, many or the class of an expanded clone; other rows omit it.

clone size,D gene,J gene,V gene,CDR3 DNA,CDR3 protein
-,-,TRBJ2-2,TRBV7-9,TGTGCCAGCAGCTCGCCGGGGCCGACGAACACCGGGGAGCTGTTTTTT,CASSSPGPTNTGELFF
once,-,TRBJ2-5,TRBV9,TGTGCCAGCAGCGTAAAACCAATGCGAGAGACCCAGTACTTC,CASSVKPMRETQYF
once,-,TRBJ2-6,TRBV19,TGTGCCAGTAGTATCAGGCAACTCTCCGGGGCCAACGTCCTGACTTTC,CASSIRQLSGANVLTF
-,TRBD2,TRBJ2-5,TRBV5-1,TGCGCCAGCAGCGGTCTCGCGGGAGAGGGGGAGACCCAGTACTTC,CASSGLAGEGETQYF
-,TRBD1,TRBJ2-7,TRBV4-3,TGCGCCAGCAGCCAAGATGGAGGGGACAGGTACTACGAGCAGTACTTC,CASSQDGGDRYYEQYF
-,-,TRBJ1-5,TRBV18,TGTGCCAGCTCACCAGGGACGCCCGATCAGCCCCAGCATTTT,CASSPGTPDQPQHF
-,-,TRBJ1-6,TRBV9,TGTGCCAGCAGCGCCCATACCAGCTCCTATAATTCACCCCTCCACTTT,CASSAHTSSYNSPLHF
once,TRBD1,TRBJ1-1,TRBV7-9,TGTGCCAGCAGCCTGACCGGGACAGGCATGAACACTGAAGCTTTCTTT,CASSLTGTGMNTEAFF
-,-,TRBJ2-1,TRBV13,TGTGCCAGCACCCTCGAAGTTTGGGGGAGAAGCAATGAGCAGTTCTTC,CASTLEVWGRSNEQFF
-,-,TRBJ1-1,TRBV30,TGTGCCTGGAAGGGGGATCGGGGGGAGAAAACTTTCTTT,CAWKGDRGEKTFF
-,TRBD1,TRBJ2-7,TRBV28,TGTGCCAGCAGCCCCGGGACAGGGACCGGCTACGAGCAGTACTTC,CASSPGTGTGYEQYF
once,TRBD2,TRBJ2-3,TRBV7-2,TGTGCCAGCAGCTTGTCTAGCGGGGGCATCACAGATACGCAGTATTTT,CASSLSSGGITDTQYF
-,TRBD2,TRBJ2-7,TRBV6-5,TGTGCCAGCAGTTACGTTAGCGGGGGCTACGAGCAGTACTTC,CASSYVSGGYEQYF
once,TRBD2,TRBJ2-2,TRBV9,TGTGCCAGCAGCGTAGCGGGAGGCTCGAACACCGGGGAGCTGTTTTTT,CASSVAGGSNTGELFF
-,TRBD2,TRBJ2-5,TRBV5-1,TGCGCCAGCAGCTTGGGAGTAGCGGGAGTCCAAGAGACCCAGTACTTC,CASSLGVAGVQETQYF
-,-,TRBJ1-2,TRBV28,TGTGCCAGCAGTTCGCCACGACAGGCCCTGGGGCATTACAACTATGGCTACACCTTC,CASSSPRQALGHYNYGYTF
-,-,TRBJ1-1,TRBV9,TGTGCCAGCAGCGTAGACCAGGACAGTGAAGCTTTCTTT,CASSVDQDSEAFF
-,-,TRBJ2-5,TRBV6-1,TGTGCCAGCAGTGAAGCTGGGCCTCCTGAGACCCAGTACTTC,CASSEAGPPETQYF
-,-,TRBJ2-1,TRBV15,TGTGCCACCAGCAGAGACGGGGACATCTACAATGAGCAGTTCTTC,CATSRDGDIYNEQFF
once,-,TRBJ1-5,TRBV19,TGTGCCAGTAGCACAGGGCAGGAGTGGCAGCCCCAGCATTTT,CASSTGQEWQPQHF
-,-,TRBJ2-6,TRBV29-1,TGCAGCGTTGCTGGGGCCAACGTCCTGACTTTC,CSVAGANVLTF
-,-,TRBJ2-6,TRBV24-1,TGTGCCACCAACGTCCTGACTTTC,CATNVLTF
-,TRBD2,TRBJ2-1,TRBV12-3/TRBV12-4,TGTGCCAGCAGTTTGACGGGAGGGGGGTACAATGAGCAGTTCTTC,CASSLTGGGYNEQFF
once,-,TRBJ2-7,TRBV28,TGTGCCAGCAGCCTTGGGACGGCGAGCTCCTACGAGCAGTACTTC,CASSLGTASSYEQYF
-,-,TRBJ2-7,TRBV11-2,TGTGCCAGCAGGGCGAGGGCCCACGAGCAGTACTTC,CASRARAHEQYF
-,-,TRBJ2-2,TRBV4-3,TGCGCCAGCAGCCTGGGGCGAGACTCAGCCGGGGAGCTGTTTTTT,CASSLGRDSAGELFF
-,TRBD1,TRBJ2-1,TRBV7-9,TGTGCCAGCAGCTCGAGCCGGGACAGGTTTGCTGAGCAGTTCTTC,CASSSSRDRFAEQFF
-,TRBD2,TRBJ2-1,TRBV12-3/TRBV12-4,TGTGCCAGCAGTTTCCGGGGGGGGTCCTACAATGAGCAGTTCTTC,CASSFRGGSYNEQFF
-,-,TRBJ2-6,TRBV29-1,TGCAGCGTTGATCCGGGCCGGGGGGCCAACGTCCTGACTTTC,CSVDPGRGANVLTF
-,TRBD2,TRBJ2-7,TRBV28,TGTGCCAGCAGTTTATTATCGCGGGAGCCCTCCTACGAGCAGTACTTC,CASSLLSREPSYEQYF
-,TRBD2,TRBJ2-1,TRBV30,TGTGCCCGTACCGGGACTAGCGGCTACAATGAGCAGTTCTTC,CARTGTSGYNEQFF
once,-,TRBJ2-5,TRBV2,TGTGCCAGCAGTGAACGGGCAGGGGTAGAGACCCAGTACTTC,CASSERAGVETQYF
-,-,TRBJ2-7,TRBV5-1,TGCGCCAGCACCGGATCCCCCTTGGCGGGCATGGAGTACGAGCAGTACTTC,CASTGSPLAGMEYEQYF
once,-,TRBJ1-5,TRBV20-1,TGCAGCGCTGGCTCAAAAGATCAGCCCCAGCATTTT,CSAGSKDQPQHF
-,TRBD1,TRBJ2-3,TRBV4-3,TGCGCCAGCAGCCAAGGATCTCCAGGGGGCGGGGATACGCAGTATTTT,CASSQGSPGGGDTQYF
-,TRBD1,TRBJ2-1,TRBV29-1,TGCAGCGTGGATCAGGGGGCTTTAAGCAATGAGCAGTTCTTC,CSVDQGALSNEQFF
-,TRBD1,TRBJ1-5,TRBV18,TGTGCCAGCCGGACAGGTCTCAATCAGCCCCAGCATTTT,CASRTGLNQPQHF
-,-,TRBJ1-6,TRBV6-2/TRBV6-3,TGTGCCAGCAGCCGATCCCGGGGAATTAATAATTCACCCCTCCACTTT,CASSRSRGINNSPLHF
-,TRBD1,TRBJ1-6,TRBV15,TGTGCCACCAGCAGACCCACAGGGGGAGGATCACCCCTCCACTTT,CATSRPTGGGSPLHF
-,-,TRBJ1-1,TRBV27,TGTGCCAGCAGTTTCAGTGGGGCGAGGACTGAAGCTTTCTTT,CASSFSGARTEAFF
-,TRBD2,TRBJ2-1,TRBV7-8,TGTGCCAGCAGCCCCTCGGGGAGCGGGAAGAATTATATTGAGCAGTTCTTC,CASSPSGSGKNYIEQFF
-,-,TRBJ1-5,TRBV4-1,TGCGCCAGCAGCCAAGATATGGGACTCCCCCTAGTGCGGCATTTT,CASSQDMGLPLVRHF
once,TRBD2,TRBJ2-1,TRBV6-5,TGTGCCAGCAGTTACGGGACTAGCTCCTACAATGAGCAGTTCTTC,CASSYGTSSYNEQFF
-,-,TRBJ1-1,TRBV4-3,TGCGCCAGCAGCCAGGAAACGGATAGGAACACTGAAGCTTTCTTT,CASSQETDRNTEAFF
-,TRBD1,TRBJ2-5,TRBV28,TGTGCCTCCGGGGAACAGGGGACAGAGACCCAGTACTTC,CASGEQGTETQYF
-,-,TRBJ2-6,TRBV29-1,TGCAGCGCTGGGACCGCCACCACCTCTGGGGCCAACGTCCTGACTTTC,CSAGTATTSGANVLTF